This is a list of T cell receptor beta chains from one sample in a study of CD8 T cells in Susac syndrome. Each CDR3 protein gets one entry after TCRdb re-called the immunoSEQ multiplex PCR reads with MiXCR. There are 150,000 to 180,000 distinct CDR3 sequences in the sample; 94% occur only once, and about 0.19% lies in the top ten. The sequenced sample consisted of CD8+ T cells from PBMCs. Receptors were obtained from a human donor with multiple sclerosis. CDR3s include the opening cysteine and the closing phenylalanine or tryptophan. D genes are given only for firm matches. Size is omitted from some rows. Given values are once, few, many or a class for expanded clones.

v_call: TRBV9; j_call: TRBJ2-1; d_call: NA; clone_size: NA; cdr3_nt: TGTGCCAGCAGCGTAGGACAACTCAATGAGCAGTTCTTC; cdr3_aa: CASSVGQLNEQFF
v_call: TRBV19; j_call: TRBJ2-2; d_call: NA; clone_size: NA; cdr3_nt: TGTGCCAGTAGTCGGTGGACAGTCCGTTCCGGCGGGGAGCTGTTTTTT; cdr3_aa: CASSRWTVRSGGELFF
v_call: TRBV28; j_call: TRBJ1-5; d_call: TRBD1; clone_size: NA; cdr3_nt: TGTGCCAGCACGGTATCGTGGGACAGCGATCAGCCCCAGCATTTT; cdr3_aa: CASTVSWDSDQPQHF
v_call: TRBV13; j_call: TRBJ2-3; d_call: TRBD2; clone_size: NA; cdr3_nt: TGTGCCAGCAGCTTAGGTCTAGCGGGGGCTAGCACAGATACGCAGTATTTT; cdr3_aa: CASSLGLAGASTDTQYF
v_call: TRBV7-9; j_call: TRBJ2-5; d_call: TRBD1; clone_size: NA; cdr3_nt: TGTGCCAGCAGCCCACAACAGGGGCCTCGGGAGACCCAGTACTTC; cdr3_aa: CASSPQQGPRETQYF
v_call: TRBV20-1; j_call: TRBJ1-1; d_call: NA; clone_size: NA; cdr3_nt: TGCAGCGCTCCTTTTAGGGGAATGAACACTGAAGCTTTCTTT; cdr3_aa: CSAPFRGMNTEAFF
v_call: TRBV15; j_call: TRBJ2-5; d_call: NA; clone_size: NA; cdr3_nt: TGTGCCACCAGCTGGCATGAGAGGCAGGAAGAGACCCAGTACTTC; cdr3_aa: CATSWHERQEETQYF
v_call: TRBV14; j_call: TRBJ2-1; d_call: TRBD2; clone_size: NA; cdr3_nt: TGTGCCAGCAGCCAAGTGCACGGGGAGGGCTACAATGAGCAGTTCTTC; cdr3_aa: CASSQVHGEGYNEQFF
v_call: TRBV20-1; j_call: TRBJ1-1; d_call: TRBD1; clone_size: NA; cdr3_nt: TGCAGTGCTAGGCCGCCAGAGGGGGCCACTGAAGCTTTCTTT; cdr3_aa: CSARPPEGATEAFF
v_call: TRBV20-1; j_call: TRBJ1-5; d_call: NA; clone_size: NA; cdr3_nt: TGCAGTGCTAGAGCGGGGGCGAGCAATCAGCCCCAGCATTTT; cdr3_aa: CSARAGASNQPQHF
v_call: TRBV3-1; j_call: TRBJ2-5; d_call: TRBD1; clone_size: once; cdr3_nt: TGTGCCAGCAGCCCCTTGACAGGGGCAAAGCAAGAGACCCAGTACTTC; cdr3_aa: CASSPLTGAKQETQYF
v_call: TRBV11-3; j_call: TRBJ1-1; d_call: NA; clone_size: NA; cdr3_nt: TGTGCCAGCAGCTTAGGGCTTCTCACTGAAGCTTTCTTT; cdr3_aa: CASSLGLLTEAFF
v_call: TRBV10-3; j_call: TRBJ2-5; d_call: NA; clone_size: NA; cdr3_nt: TGTGCCATCAGTGAGGGAGGGGGCAATCCCCAAGAGACCCAGTACTTC; cdr3_aa: CAISEGGGNPQETQYF
v_call: TRBV28; j_call: TRBJ1-1; d_call: NA; clone_size: NA; cdr3_nt: TGTGCCAGCAGTCCCCAGGGGCAGGGCACTGAAGCTTTCTTT; cdr3_aa: CASSPQGQGTEAFF
v_call: TRBV27; j_call: TRBJ1-2; d_call: TRBD1; clone_size: few; cdr3_nt: TGTGCCAGCAGTTTCGGACAGGGAGGGTATGGCTACACCTTC; cdr3_aa: CASSFGQGGYGYTF
v_call: TRBV6-1; j_call: TRBJ2-3; d_call: TRBD2; clone_size: NA; cdr3_nt: TGTGCCAGCAGTGACCCCCTGGCGGGGGGTTCCACAGATACGCAGTATTTT; cdr3_aa: CASSDPLAGGSTDTQYF
v_call: TRBV27; j_call: TRBJ1-1; d_call: NA; clone_size: NA; cdr3_nt: TGTGCCAGCAGTTTAGGTCGGGGGGCCACTGAAGCTTTCTTT; cdr3_aa: CASSLGRGATEAFF
v_call: TRBV13; j_call: TRBJ1-1; d_call: NA; clone_size: NA; cdr3_nt: TGTGCCAGCAGCTGGGGTGGTGGGGGAGAAGCTTTCTTT; cdr3_aa: CASSWGGGGEAFF